This T cell receptor (beta chain) was obtained from a study of blood T cell repertoires in COVID-19. As originally analysed: Estimation of nucleated cell counts was performed using reference gene primer amplification. Clones were sequenced by immunoSEQ multiplex PCR, and TCRdb holds only the in-frame ones, with some missing. V and J calls and clone size are those listed in that table; D and trimming were worked out from the DNA. The table includes about 240,000 clones, approximately 80% detected once. Trimming removed 5 bases from V and 4 bases from J, with 9 bases in between. The CDR3 loop spans 13 amino acids. Looked up from germline, CDR1 is MNHEY and CDR2 is SVGEGT.

This clonotype was sampled from a man younger than 45 who had recovered from COVID-19. Sample: peripheral blood. This chain connects TRBV6-2 or TRBV6-3 to TRBJ1-5, with TRBD1 as a possible D gene (6 bases). CDR3 coding DNA: TGTGCCAGCAGTGCAGGGGAAAATCAGCCCCAGCATTTT. It translates to CASSAGENQPQHF.